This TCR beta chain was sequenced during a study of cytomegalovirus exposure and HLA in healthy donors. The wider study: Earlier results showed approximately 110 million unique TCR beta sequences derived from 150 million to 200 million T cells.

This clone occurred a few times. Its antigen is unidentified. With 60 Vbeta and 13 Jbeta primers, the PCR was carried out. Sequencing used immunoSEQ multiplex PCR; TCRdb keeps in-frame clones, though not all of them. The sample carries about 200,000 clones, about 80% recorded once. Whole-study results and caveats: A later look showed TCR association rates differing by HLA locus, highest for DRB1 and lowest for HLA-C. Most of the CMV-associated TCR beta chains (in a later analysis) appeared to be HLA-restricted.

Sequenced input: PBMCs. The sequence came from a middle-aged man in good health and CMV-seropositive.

CDR3 residues: CASTTGPIGELFF. CDR3 bases: TGTGCCAGCACTACAGGGCCCATCGGGGAGCTGTTTTTT. The genes are TRBV6-1 and TRBJ2-2; D may be TRBD1 (6 bases). CDR1 and CDR2 from the germline V gene are MNHNS and SASEGT. The CDR3 spans 13 residues. V lost 7 bases and J lost 7, with 13 bases in between.